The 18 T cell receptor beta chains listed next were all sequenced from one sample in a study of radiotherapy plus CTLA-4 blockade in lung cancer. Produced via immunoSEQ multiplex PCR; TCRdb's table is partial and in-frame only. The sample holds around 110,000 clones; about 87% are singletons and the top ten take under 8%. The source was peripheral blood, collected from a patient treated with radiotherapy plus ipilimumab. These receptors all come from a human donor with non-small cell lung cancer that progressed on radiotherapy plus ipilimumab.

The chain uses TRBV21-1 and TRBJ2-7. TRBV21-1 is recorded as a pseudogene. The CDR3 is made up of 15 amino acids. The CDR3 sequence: CASSKVRFRLGEQYF. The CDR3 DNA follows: TGTGCCAGCAGCAAAGTTCGGTTTAGATTAGGCGAGCAGTACTTC.

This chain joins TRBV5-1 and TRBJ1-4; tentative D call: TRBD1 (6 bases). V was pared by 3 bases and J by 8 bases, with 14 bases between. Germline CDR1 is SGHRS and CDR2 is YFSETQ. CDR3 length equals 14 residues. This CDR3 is CASSSGDNREKLFF. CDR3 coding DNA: TGCGCCAGCAGCTCAGGGGATAATCGGGAAAAACTGTTTTTT.

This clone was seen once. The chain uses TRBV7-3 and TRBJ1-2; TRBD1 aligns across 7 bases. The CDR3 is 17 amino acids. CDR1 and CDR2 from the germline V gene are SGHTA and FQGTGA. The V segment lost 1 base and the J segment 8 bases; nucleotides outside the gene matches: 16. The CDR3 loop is CASSLIGGTVNQEGYTF. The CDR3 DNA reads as TGTGCCAGCAGCTTAATAGGGGGGACAGTCAACCAAGAAGGCTACACCTTC.

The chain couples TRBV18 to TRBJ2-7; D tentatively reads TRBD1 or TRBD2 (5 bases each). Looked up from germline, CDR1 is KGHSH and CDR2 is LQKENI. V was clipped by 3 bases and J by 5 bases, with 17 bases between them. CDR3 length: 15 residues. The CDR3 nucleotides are TGTGCCAGCTCACCGCAGAGGGGCGGAATCCACGAGCAGTACTTC. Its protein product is CASSPQRGGIHEQYF.

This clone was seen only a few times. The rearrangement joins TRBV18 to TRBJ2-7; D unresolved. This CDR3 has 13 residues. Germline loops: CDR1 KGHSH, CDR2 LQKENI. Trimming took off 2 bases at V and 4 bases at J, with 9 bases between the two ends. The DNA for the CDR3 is TGTGCCAGCTCACCATCTCAGGAGTACGAGCAGTACTTC. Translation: CASSPSQEYEQYF.

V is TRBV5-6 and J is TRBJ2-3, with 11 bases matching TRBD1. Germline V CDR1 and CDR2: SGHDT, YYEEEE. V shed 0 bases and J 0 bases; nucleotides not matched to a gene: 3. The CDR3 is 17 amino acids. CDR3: CASSLVGQGGSTDTQYF. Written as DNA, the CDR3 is TGTGCCAGCAGCTTGGTGGGACAGGGGGGAAGCACAGATACGCAGTATTTT.

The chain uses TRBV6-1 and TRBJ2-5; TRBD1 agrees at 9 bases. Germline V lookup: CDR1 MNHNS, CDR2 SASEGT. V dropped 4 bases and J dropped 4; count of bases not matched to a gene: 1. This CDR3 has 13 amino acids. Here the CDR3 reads CASSGGQGETQYF. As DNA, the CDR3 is TGTGCCAGCAGTGGGGGACAGGGAGAGACCCAGTACTTC.

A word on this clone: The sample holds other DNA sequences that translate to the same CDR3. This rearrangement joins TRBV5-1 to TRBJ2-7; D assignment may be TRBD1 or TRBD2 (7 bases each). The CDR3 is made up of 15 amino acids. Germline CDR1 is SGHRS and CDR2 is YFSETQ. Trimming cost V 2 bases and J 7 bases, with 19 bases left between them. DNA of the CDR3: TGCGCCAGCAGCTTAATCGGGGCAGGGGGGGCTGAGCAGTACTTC. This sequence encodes CASSLIGAGGAEQYF.

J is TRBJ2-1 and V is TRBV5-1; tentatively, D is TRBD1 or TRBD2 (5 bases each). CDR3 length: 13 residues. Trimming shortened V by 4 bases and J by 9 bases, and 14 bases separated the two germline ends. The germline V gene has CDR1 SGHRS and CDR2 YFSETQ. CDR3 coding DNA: TGCGCCAGCAGCGATCCGGGGCGCCCTGAGCAGTTCTTC. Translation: CASSDPGRPEQFF.

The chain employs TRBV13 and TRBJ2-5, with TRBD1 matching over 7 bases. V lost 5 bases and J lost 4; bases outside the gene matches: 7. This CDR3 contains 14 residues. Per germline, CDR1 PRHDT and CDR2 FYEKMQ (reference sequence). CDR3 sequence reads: CASSRQGGRETQYF. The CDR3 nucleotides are TGTGCCAGCAGCCGACAGGGCGGTAGAGAGACCCAGTACTTC.

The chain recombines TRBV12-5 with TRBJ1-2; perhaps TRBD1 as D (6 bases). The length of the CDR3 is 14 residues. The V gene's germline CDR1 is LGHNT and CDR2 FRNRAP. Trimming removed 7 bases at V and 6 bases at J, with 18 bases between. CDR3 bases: TGTGCTAGTGCCTGGGACACAGGGTATGATGGCTACACCTTC. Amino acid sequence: CASAWDTGYDGYTF.

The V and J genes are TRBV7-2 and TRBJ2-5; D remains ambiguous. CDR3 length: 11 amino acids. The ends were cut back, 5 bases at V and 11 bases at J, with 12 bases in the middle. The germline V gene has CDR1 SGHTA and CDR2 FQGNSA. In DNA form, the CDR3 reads TGTGCCAGCAGCCCTCTTTTAGAGCAGTACTTC. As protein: CASSPLLEQYF.

CDR3 sequence reads: CASRRVGGSRYEQYF. The DNA of the CDR3 is TGTGCCTCCAGACGGGTCGGGGGCTCTCGCTACGAGCAGTACTTC. The chain links TRBV2 to TRBJ2-7; D is tentatively TRBD1 or TRBD2 (6 bases each). The ends were cut back, 11 bases at V and 3 bases at J, with 23 bases in the middle. Germline CDR1 SNHLY, CDR2 FYNNEI. The CDR3 has 15 residues.

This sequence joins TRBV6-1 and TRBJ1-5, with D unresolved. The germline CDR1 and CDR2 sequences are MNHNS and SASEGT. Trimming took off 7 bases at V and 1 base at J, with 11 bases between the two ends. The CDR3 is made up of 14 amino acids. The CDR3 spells CASTTSGSNQPQHF. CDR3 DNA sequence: TGTGCCAGCACGACGAGTGGGAGCAATCAGCCCCAGCATTTT.

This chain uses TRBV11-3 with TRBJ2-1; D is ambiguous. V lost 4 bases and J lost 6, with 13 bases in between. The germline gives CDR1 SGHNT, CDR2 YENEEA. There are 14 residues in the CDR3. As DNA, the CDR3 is TGTGCCAGCAGCTCCCGAGACTCAATCAATGAGCAGTTCTTC. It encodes CASSSRDSINEQFF.

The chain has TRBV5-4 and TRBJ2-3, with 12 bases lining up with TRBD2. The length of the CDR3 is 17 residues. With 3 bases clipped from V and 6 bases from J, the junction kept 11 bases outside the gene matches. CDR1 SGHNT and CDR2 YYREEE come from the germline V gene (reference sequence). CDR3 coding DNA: TGTGCCAGCAGCTCCGAGACTAGCGGGAGTCTAGGCGATACGCAGTATTTT. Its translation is CASSSETSGSLGDTQYF.

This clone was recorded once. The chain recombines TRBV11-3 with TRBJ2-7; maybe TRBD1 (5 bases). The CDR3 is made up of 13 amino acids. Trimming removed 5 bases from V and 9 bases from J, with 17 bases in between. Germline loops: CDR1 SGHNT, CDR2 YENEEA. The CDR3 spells CASSRPGSSTQYF. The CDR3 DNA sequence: TGTGCCAGCAGCAGACCAGGGTCTTCCACGCAGTACTTC.

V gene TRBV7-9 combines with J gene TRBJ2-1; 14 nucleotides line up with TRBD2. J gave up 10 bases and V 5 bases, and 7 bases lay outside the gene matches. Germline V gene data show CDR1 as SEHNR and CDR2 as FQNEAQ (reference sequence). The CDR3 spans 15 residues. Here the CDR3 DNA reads TGTGCCAGCAGCCGCGGGACTAGCGGGAGCCACGAGCAGTTCTTC. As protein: CASSRGTSGSHEQFF.